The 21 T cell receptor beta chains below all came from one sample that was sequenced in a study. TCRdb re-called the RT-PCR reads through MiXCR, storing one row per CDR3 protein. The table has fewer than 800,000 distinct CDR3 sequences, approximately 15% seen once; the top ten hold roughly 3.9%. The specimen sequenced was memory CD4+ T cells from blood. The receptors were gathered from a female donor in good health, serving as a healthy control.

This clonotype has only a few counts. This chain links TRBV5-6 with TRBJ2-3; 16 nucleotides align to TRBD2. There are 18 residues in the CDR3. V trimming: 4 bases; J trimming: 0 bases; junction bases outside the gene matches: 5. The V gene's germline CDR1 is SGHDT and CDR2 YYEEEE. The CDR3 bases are TGTGCCAGCAGCGCCGGGACTAGCGGGGGGGCGAGCACAGATACGCAGTATTTT. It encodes CASSAGTSGGASTDTQYF.

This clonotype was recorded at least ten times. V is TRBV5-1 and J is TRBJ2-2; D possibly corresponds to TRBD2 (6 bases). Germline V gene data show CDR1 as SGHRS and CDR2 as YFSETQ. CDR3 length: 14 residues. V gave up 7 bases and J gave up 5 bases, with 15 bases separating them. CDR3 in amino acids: CASFGTLETGELFF. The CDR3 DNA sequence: TGCGCCAGCTTCGGGACTCTAGAGACCGGGGAGCTGTTTTTT.

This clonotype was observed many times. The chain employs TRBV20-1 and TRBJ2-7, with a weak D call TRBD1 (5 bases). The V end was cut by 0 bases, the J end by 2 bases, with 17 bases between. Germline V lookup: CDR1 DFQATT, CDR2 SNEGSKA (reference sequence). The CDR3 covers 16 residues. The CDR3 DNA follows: TGCAGTGCTAGAGAATTACCACACAGGAACCCCTACGAGCAGTACTTC. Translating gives CSARELPHRNPYEQYF.

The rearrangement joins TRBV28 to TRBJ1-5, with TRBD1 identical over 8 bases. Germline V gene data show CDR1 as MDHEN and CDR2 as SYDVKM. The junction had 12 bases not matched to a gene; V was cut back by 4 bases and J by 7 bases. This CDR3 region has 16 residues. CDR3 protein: CASSSPRQGRGQPQHF. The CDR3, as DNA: TGTGCCAGCAGTTCCCCCAGACAGGGGCGCGGGCAGCCCCAGCATTTT.

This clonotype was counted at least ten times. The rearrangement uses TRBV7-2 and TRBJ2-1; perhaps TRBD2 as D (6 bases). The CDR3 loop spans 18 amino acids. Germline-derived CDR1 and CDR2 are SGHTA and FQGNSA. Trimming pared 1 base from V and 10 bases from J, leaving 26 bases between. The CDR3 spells CASSLVGAGRGNVGEQFF. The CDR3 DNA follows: TGTGCCAGCAGCTTAGTTGGTGCTGGGCGGGGTAACGTTGGAGAGCAGTTCTTC.

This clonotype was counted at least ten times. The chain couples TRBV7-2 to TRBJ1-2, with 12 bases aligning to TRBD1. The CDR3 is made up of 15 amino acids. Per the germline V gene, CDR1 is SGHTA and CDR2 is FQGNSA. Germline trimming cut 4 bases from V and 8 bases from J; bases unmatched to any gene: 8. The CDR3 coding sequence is TGTGCCAGCAGCTCCCCGGGACAGGGGGCGCAAGGCTACACCTTC. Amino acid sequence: CASSSPGQGAQGYTF.

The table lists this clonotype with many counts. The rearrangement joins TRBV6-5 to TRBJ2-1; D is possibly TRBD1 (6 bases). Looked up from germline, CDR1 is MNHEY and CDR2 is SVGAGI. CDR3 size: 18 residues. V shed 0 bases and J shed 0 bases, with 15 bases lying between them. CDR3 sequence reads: CASSYSIRPGVSYNEQFF. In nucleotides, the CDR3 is TGTGCCAGCAGTTACTCGATTCGACCAGGGGTCTCCTACAATGAGCAGTTCTTC.

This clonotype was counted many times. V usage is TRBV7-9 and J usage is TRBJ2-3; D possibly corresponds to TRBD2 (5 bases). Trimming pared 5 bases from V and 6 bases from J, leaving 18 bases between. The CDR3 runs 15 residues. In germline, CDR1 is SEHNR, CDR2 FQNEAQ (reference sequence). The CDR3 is CASSTRTETGDTQYF. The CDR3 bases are TGTGCCAGCAGCACCAGGACGGAAACGGGGGATACGCAGTATTTT. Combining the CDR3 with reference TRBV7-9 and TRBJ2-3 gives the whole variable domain DTGVSQNPRHKITKRGQNVTFRCDPISEHNRLYWYRQTLGQGPEFLTYFQNEAQLEKSRLLSDRFSAERPKGSFSTLEIQRTEQGDSAMYLCASSTRTETGDTQYFGPGTRLTVL.

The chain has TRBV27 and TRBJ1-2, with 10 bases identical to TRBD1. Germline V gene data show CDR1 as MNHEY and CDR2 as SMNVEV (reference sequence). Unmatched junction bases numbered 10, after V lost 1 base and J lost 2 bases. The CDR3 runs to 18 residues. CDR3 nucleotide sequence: TGTGCCAGCAGTTTATATACCCCCCGACAGGGGGCGAACTATGGCTACACCTTC. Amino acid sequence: CASSLYTPRQGANYGYTF.

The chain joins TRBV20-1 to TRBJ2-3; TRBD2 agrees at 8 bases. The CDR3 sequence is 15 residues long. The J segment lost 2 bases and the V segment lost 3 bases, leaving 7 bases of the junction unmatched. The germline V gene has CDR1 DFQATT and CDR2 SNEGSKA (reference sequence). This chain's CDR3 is CSASQAGDLTDTQYF. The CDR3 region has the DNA TGCAGTGCTAGCCAAGCGGGAGACCTCACAGATACGCAGTATTTT.

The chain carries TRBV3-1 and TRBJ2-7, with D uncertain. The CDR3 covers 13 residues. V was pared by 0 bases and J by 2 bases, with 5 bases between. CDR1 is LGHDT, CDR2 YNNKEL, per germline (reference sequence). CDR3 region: CASSQDGAYEQYF. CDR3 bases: TGTGCCAGCAGCCAAGATGGGGCCTACGAGCAGTACTTC.

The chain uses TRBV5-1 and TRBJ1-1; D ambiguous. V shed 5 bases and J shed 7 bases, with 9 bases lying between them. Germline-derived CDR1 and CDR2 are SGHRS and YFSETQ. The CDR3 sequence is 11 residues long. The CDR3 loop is CASRMDGEAFF. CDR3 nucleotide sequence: TGCGCCAGCAGAATGGACGGTGAAGCTTTCTTT.

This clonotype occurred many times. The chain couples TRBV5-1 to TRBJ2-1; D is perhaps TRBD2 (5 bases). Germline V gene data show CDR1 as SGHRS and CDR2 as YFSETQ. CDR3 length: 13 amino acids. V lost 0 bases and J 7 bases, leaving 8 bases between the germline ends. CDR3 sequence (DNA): TGCGCCAGCAGCTTGGGAGGGATGAATGAGCAGTTCTTC. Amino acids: CASSLGGMNEQFF. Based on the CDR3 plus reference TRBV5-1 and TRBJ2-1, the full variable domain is KAGVTQTPRYLIKTRGQQVTLSCSPISGHRSVSWYQQTPGQGLQFLFEYFSETQRNKGNFPGRFSGRQFSNSRSEMNVSTLELGDSALYLCASSLGGMNEQFFGPGTRLTVL.

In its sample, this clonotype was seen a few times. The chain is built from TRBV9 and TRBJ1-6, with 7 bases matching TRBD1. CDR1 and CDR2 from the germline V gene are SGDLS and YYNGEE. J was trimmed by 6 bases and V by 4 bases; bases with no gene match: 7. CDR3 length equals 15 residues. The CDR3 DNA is TGTGCCAGCAGCAGAACCGGACAGGCTAATTCACCCCTCCACTTT. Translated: CASSRTGQANSPLHF.

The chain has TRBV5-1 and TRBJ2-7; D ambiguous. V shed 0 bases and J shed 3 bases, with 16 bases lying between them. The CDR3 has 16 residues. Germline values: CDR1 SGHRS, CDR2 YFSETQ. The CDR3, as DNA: TGCGCCAGCAGCTTGGATGAAACCCATTATAGCTACGAGCAGTACTTC. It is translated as CASSLDETHYSYEQYF.

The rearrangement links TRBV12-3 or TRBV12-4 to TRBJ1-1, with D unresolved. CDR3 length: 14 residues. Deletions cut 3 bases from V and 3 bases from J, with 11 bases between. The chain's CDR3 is CASSFGAGYTEAFF. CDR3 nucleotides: TGTGCCAGCAGTTTCGGAGCCGGGTACACTGAAGCTTTCTTT.

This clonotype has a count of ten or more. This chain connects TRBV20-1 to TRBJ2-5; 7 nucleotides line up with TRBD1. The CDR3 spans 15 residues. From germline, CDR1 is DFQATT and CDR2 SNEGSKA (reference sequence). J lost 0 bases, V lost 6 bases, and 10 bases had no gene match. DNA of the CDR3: TGCAGTGCACAGGCGGGCAGGGGGTACCAAGAGACCCAGTACTTC. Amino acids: CSAQAGRGYQETQYF.

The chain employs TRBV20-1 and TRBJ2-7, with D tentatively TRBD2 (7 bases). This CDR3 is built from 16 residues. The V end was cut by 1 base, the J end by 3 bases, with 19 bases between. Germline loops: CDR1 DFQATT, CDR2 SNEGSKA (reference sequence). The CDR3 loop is CSARGLPRGGDYEQYF. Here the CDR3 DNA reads TGCAGTGCTAGAGGTTTGCCTAGGGGGGGTGACTACGAGCAGTACTTC.

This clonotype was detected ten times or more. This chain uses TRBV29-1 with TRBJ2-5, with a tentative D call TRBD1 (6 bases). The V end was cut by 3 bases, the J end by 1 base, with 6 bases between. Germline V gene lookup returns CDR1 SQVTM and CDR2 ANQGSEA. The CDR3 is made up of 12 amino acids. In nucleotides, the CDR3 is TGCAGCGTTGACAGGGGCCAAGAGACCCAGTACTTC. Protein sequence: CSVDRGQETQYF.

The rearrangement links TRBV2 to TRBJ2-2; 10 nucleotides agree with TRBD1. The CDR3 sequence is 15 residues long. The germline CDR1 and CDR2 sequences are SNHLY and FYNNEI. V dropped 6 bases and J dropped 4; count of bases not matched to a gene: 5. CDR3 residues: CASSAGQGSTGELFF. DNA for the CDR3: TGTGCCAGCAGCGCGGGACAGGGGAGCACCGGGGAGCTGTTTTTT.

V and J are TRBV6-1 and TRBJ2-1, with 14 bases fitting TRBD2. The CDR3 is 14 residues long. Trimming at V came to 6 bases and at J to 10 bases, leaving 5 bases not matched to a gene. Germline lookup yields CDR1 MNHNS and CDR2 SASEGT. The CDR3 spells CASRGLAGDWEQFF. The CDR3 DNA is TGTGCCAGCAGGGGACTAGCGGGAGACTGGGAGCAGTTCTTC.